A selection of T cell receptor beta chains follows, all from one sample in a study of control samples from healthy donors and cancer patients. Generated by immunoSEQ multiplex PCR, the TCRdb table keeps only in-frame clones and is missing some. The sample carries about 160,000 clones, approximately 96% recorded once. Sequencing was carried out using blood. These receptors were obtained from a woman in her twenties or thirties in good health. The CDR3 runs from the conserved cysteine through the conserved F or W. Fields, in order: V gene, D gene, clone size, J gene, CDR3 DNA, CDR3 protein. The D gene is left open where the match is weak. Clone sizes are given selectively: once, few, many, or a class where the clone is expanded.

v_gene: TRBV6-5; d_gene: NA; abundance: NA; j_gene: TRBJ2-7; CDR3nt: TGTGCCAGCACCGACGGTTCCTACGAGCAGTACTTC; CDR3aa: CASTDGSYEQYF
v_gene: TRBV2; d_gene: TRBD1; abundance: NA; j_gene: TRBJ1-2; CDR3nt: TGTGCCAGCAGAAAACAGGGGGCTTCGGGCTACACCTTC; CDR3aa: CASRKQGASGYTF
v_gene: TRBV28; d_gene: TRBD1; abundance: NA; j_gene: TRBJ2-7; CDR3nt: TGTGCCAGCAGTTTAAGGACAGGGACCTCCGGCGAGCAGTACTTC; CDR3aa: CASSLRTGTSGEQYF
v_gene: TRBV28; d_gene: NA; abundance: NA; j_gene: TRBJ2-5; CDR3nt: TGTGCCAGCAGCGTACAAGAGACCCAGTACTTC; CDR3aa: CASSVQETQYF
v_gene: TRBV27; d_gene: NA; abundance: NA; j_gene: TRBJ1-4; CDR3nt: TGTGCCAGCAGTTTACGGGAGACCAATGAAAAACTGTTTTTT; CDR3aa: CASSLRETNEKLFF
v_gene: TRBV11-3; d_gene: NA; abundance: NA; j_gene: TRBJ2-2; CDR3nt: TGTGCCAGCAGCGCCGCTGGGCTGCACACCGGGGAGCTGTTTTTT; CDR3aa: CASSAAGLHTGELFF
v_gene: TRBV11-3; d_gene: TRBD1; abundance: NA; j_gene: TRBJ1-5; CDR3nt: TGTGCCAGCAGCTCGCCGGGACAGGGGAAATATACGGTCAATCAGCCCCAGCATTTT; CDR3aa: CASSSPGQGKYTVNQPQHF
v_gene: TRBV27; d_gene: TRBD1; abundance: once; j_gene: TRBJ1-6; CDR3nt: TGTGCCAGCAGGGGGACAGGGCATTTGGCACCCCTCCACTTT; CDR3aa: CASRGTGHLAPLHF
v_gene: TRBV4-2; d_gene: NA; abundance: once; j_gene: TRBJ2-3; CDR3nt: TGTGCCAGCAGCCAAGTAGGCACAGATACGCAGTATTTT; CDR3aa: CASSQVGTDTQYF
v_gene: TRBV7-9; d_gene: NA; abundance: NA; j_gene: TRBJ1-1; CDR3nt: TGTGCCAGCAGCTACCCGGAGATGGGCGGAGCTTTCTTT; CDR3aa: CASSYPEMGGAFF
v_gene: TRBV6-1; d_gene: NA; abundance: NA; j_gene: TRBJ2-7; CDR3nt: TGTGCCAGCAGTGACCGCAGGGGTTCGAGGACCTACGAGCAGTACTTC; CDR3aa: CASSDRRGSRTYEQYF
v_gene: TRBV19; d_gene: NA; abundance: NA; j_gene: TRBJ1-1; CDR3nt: TGTGCCAGTAGTATAGCAGTCCGCAGGCAGAACACTGAAGCTTTCTTT; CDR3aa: CASSIAVRRQNTEAFF
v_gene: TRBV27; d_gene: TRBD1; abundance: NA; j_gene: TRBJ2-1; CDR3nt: TGTGCCAGCAACCCAGACAGGGGGCGAAACAATGAGCAGTTCTTC; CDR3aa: CASNPDRGRNNEQFF
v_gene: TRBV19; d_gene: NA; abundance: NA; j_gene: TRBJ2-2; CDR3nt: TGTGCCAGTAGCCAATTTCCCGGGACACTGAACACCGGGGAGCTGTTTTTT; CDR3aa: CASSQFPGTLNTGELFF
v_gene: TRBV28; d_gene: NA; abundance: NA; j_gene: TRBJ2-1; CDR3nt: TGTGCCAGCAGTTTCCGACTGGGAAAGTACAATGAGCAGTTCTTC; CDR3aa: CASSFRLGKYNEQFF
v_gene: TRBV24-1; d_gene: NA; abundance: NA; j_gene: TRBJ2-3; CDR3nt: TGTGCCACCGGGAGGTGGGGCACAGATACGCAGTATTTT; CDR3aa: CATGRWGTDTQYF
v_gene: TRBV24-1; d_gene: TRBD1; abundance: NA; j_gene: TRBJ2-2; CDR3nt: TGTGCCACCCCGCCGGACAGGGGGAACACCGGGGAGCTGTTTTTT; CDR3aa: CATPPDRGNTGELFF
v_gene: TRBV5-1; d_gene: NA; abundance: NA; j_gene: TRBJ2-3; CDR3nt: TGCGCCAGCAGCTTGGGATTGGGAGATACGCAGTATTTT; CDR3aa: CASSLGLGDTQYF
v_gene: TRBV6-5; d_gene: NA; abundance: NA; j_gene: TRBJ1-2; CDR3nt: TGTGCCAGCAGGATAGGACGGAGTTATGGCTACACCTTC; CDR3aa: CASRIGRSYGYTF
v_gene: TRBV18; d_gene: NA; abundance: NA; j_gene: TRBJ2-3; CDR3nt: TGTGCCAGCTCACCCCCGGAGTTTTCAGATACGCAGTATTTT; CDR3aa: CASSPPEFSDTQYF
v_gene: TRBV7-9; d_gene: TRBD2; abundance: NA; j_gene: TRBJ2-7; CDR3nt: TGTGCCAGCAGCTCGGGACTAGGGGACTACGAGCAGTACTTC; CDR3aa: CASSSGLGDYEQYF
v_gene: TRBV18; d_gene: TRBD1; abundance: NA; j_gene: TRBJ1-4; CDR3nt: TGTGCCAGCTCTCATCGACAGGGGTCGGGGGAAAAACTGTTTTTT; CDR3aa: CASSHRQGSGEKLFF
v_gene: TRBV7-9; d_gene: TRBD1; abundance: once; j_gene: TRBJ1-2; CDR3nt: TGTGCCAGCAGCCAGGGAAACTGGGGGACAGGTGGCTACACCTTC; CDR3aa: CASSQGNWGTGGYTF
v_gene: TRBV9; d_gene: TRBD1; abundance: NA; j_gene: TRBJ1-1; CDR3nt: TGTGCCAGCAGCGTGGGGACAGGCGAAATGAACACTGAAGCTTTCTTT; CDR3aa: CASSVGTGEMNTEAFF
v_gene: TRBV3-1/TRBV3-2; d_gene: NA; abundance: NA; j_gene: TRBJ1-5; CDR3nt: TGTGCCAGCAGCCAAGGTCCCGGGGTCAATCAGCCCCAGCATTTT; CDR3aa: CASSQGPGVNQPQHF